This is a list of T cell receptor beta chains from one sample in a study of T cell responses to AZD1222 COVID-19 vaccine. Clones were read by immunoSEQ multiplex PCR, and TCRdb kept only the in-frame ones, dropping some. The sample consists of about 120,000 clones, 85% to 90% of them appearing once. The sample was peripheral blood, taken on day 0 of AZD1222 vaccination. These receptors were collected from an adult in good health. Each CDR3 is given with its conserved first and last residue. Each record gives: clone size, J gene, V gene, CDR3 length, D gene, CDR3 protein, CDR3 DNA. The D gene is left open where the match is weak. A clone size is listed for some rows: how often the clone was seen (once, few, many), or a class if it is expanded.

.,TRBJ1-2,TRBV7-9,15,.,CASILNADSNYGYTF,TGTGCCAGCATCTTAAACGCCGACAGTAACTATGGCTACACCTTC
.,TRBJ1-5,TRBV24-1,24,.,CATSDLHRQSGPGWATYSNQPQHF,TGTGCCACCAGTGATTTGCATCGCCAATCTGGGCCCGGTTGGGCGACCTATAGCAATCAGCCCCAGCATTTT
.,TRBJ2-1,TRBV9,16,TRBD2,CASSVIGTSVGNEQFF,TGTGCCAGCAGCGTGATAGGGACTAGCGTGGGTAATGAGCAGTTCTTC
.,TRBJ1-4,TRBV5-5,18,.,CASSLATPGIATNEKLFF,TGTGCCAGCAGCTTGGCCACACCGGGAATAGCAACTAATGAAAAACTGTTTTTT
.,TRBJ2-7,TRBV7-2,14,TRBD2,CASSFGTSEREQYF,TGTGCCAGCAGCTTCGGGACTAGCGAACGCGAGCAGTACTTC
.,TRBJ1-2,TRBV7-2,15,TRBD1,CASSSGQDLRFGYTF,TGTGCCAGCAGTTCGGGACAGGATTTGAGGTTTGGCTACACCTTC
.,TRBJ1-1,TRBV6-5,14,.,CASSLGGYNTEAFF,TGTGCCAGCAGTCTGGGTGGGTACAACACTGAAGCTTTCTTT
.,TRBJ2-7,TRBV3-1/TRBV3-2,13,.,CASRAGADYEQYF,TGTGCCAGCAGAGCCGGGGCCGACTACGAGCAGTACTTC
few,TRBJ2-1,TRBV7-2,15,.,CASSPSFQPYNEQFF,TGTGCCAGCAGCCCCTCCTTTCAGCCTTACAATGAGCAGTTCTTC
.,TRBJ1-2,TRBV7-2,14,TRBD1,CASSLLQGGGGYTF,TGTGCCAGCAGCCTCCTACAGGGGGGGGGTGGCTACACCTTC
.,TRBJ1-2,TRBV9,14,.,CASSVGSGEYGYTF,TGTGCCAGCAGCGTAGGATCAGGTGAATATGGCTACACCTTC
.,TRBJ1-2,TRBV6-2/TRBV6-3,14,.,CASSYSASGNGYTF,TGTGCCAGCAGTTACTCCGCTTCAGGGAACGGCTACACCTTC
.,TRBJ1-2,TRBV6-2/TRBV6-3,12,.,CASSYQDFGYTF,TGTGCCAGCAGTTACCAGGATTTTGGCTACACCTTC
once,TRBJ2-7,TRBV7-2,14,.,CASSFNGEPYEQYF,TGTGCCAGCAGCTTCAATGGGGAGCCCTACGAGCAGTACTTC
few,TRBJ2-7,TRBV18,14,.,CASSPQLQSNEQYF,TGTGCCAGCTCACCGCAACTCCAGAGTAACGAGCAGTACTTC
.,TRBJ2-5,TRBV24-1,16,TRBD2,CATSPAGAGEQETQYF,TGTGCCACCAGCCCCGCGGGAGCGGGGGAGCAAGAGACCCAGTACTTC
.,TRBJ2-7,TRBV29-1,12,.,CSVLISVMGLYF,TGCAGCGTTTTGATCTCCGTGATGGGCCTCTACTTC
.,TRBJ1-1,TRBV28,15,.,CASSRIHAGNTEAFF,TGTGCCAGCAGCCGAATACACGCGGGGAACACTGAAGCTTTCTTT